A selection of T cell receptor beta chains follows, all from one sample in a study of T-cell reconstitution after alpha-beta-depleted transplantation in children. MiXCR, applied by TCRdb to the PCR reads, yields one record per CDR3 protein. The profile covers 750,000 to 950,000 distinct CDR3 sequences, with roughly 15% appearing a single time and around 5.3% taken by the ten largest. The sample here was PBMCs, mostly from graft donor cells, taken 360 days after TCRalphabeta/CD19-depleted stem cell transplant. The origin of the receptors is a male patient between 10 and 17 years old who had a stem cell transplant for acute lymphoblastic leukemia, so the T cells may come from the graft donor. CDR3s include the opening cysteine and the closing phenylalanine or tryptophan. The D gene is left open where the match is weak. Only some rows state a clone size, as once, few, many or a class for expanded clones.

v_gene,d_gene,abundance,j_gene,CDR3nt,CDR3aa
TRBV27,.,many,TRBJ2-6,TGTGCCAGCAGTTTGCTTACTGGGGCCAACGTCCTGACTTTC,CASSLLTGANVLTF
TRBV9,TRBD2,.,TRBJ2-2,TGTGCCAGCAGCGTAGTCGGGACTAGCGGCACCGGGGAGCTGTTTTTT,CASSVVGTSGTGELFF
TRBV18,.,once,TRBJ2-5,TGTGCCAGCTCACCACTGCGGCCAAAGGGGTCAACAGAGACCCAGTACTTC,CASSPLRPKGSTETQYF
TRBV29-1,.,few,TRBJ2-7,TGCAGCGTTGCTTCTGGGTTCACCTACGAGCAGTACTTC,CSVASGFTYEQYF
TRBV19,.,.,TRBJ2-1,TGTGCCAGTAGGTTCGAGGGGAGCTCCTACAATGAGCAGTTCTTC,CASRFEGSSYNEQFF
TRBV20-1,TRBD2,few,TRBJ2-7,TGCAGTGCTAGAGATTTGCGGGAGCACTCCTACGAGCAGTACTTC,CSARDLREHSYEQYF
TRBV10-3,TRBD2,.,TRBJ2-7,TGTGCCATCAGCCAAGGACTAGCGGGACCCCATAGAGACTACGAGCAGTACTTC,CAISQGLAGPHRDYEQYF
TRBV3-1,.,few,TRBJ2-2,TGTGCCAGCACCCAAGCAGCGACCACCGGGGAGCTGTTTTTT,CASTQAATTGELFF
TRBV5-1,TRBD2,few,TRBJ2-5,TGCGCCAGCAGCTTGGGCATGGGCGGGGGACAAGAGACCCAGTACTTC,CASSLGMGGGQETQYF
TRBV6-8,TRBD2,.,TRBJ2-2,TGTGCCAGCAGTTCGGGACTAGCGGGAGAGAACACCGGGGAGCTGTTTTTT,CASSSGLAGENTGELFF
TRBV27,TRBD1,.,TRBJ2-7,TGTGCCAGCAGTTCCGACAGGGATCTAACCTCCTACGAGCAGTACTTC,CASSSDRDLTSYEQYF
TRBV30,.,.,TRBJ1-6,TGTGCCTGGATTGCGGGCCCGGGTTCACCCCTCCACTTT,CAWIAGPGSPLHF
TRBV7-9,.,.,TRBJ2-2,TGTGCCAGCAGCCCCGGGTCTGGAGCGACCGGGGAGCTGTTTTTT,CASSPGSGATGELFF
TRBV5-1,TRBD2,.,TRBJ2-1,TGCGCCAGCAGCCCCGGCCCGACTAGCGGGAGGGGTGAGCAGTTCTTC,CASSPGPTSGRGEQFF
TRBV24-1,TRBD2,.,TRBJ2-7,TGTGCCACCAAAGCGGGGGGCGCAGACTACGAGCAGTACTTC,CATKAGGADYEQYF
TRBV6-1,TRBD2,few,TRBJ2-1,TGTGCCAGCAGGGAGAGACTAGCGGGCCCGAGCTCCTACAATGAGCAGTTCTTC,CASRERLAGPSSYNEQFF
TRBV20-1,TRBD2,many,TRBJ2-1,TGCAGTGCCGGCGGGGGCTCCTACAATGAGCAGTTCTTC,CSAGGGSYNEQFF
TRBV18,.,many,TRBJ2-5,TGTGCCAGCAGTCCCGGGTACCAAGAGACCCAGTACTTC,CASSPGYQETQYF
TRBV29-1,TRBD1,few,TRBJ2-3,TGCAGCGCCGCGACAGGGGGAGGGGGCACAGATACGCAGTATTTT,CSAATGGGGTDTQYF
TRBV4-2,TRBD1,.,TRBJ2-7,TGTGCCAGCAGCACCCTGGGACAGGGAAGGGACGAGCAGTACTTC,CASSTLGQGRDEQYF
TRBV5-1,TRBD1,few,TRBJ2-5,TGCGCCAGCAGCTCCGGGACAGTAGTTGTCGAAGAGACCCAGTACTTC,CASSSGTVVVEETQYF
TRBV25-1,.,.,TRBJ2-3,TGTGCCAGCAGTGAGAGTTGGTTCCGGGAGAGGGAGATTCGGGCCGCAGATACGCAGTATTTT,CASSESWFREREIRAADTQYF
TRBV29-1,.,few,TRBJ2-1,TGCAGCGTCGCTCCGGAGTACCTACCTTCGGATGAGCAGTTCTTC,CSVAPEYLPSDEQFF
TRBV5-1,.,.,TRBJ1-2,TGCGCCAGCAGCTCGACAGGACGAGGCGAGTGGGGCTATGGCTACGCCTTC,CASSSTGRGEWGYGYAF
TRBV6-5,.,many,TRBJ2-3,TGTGCCAGCAGTTACTGGGGGACGGGCACCACAGATACGCAGTATTTT,CASSYWGTGTTDTQYF
TRBV7-9,.,.,TRBJ1-1,TGTGCCAGCAGCTTAGTGGCAGAGAGTGAAGCTTTCTTT,CASSLVAESEAFF
TRBV7-3,.,few,TRBJ2-2,TGTGCCAGCAGCTTACCGTTTGGAGGCACCGGGGAGCTGTTTTTT,CASSLPFGGTGELFF
TRBV4-2,.,many,TRBJ2-2,TGTGCCAGCAGCCATGGTAGCGGTAACACCGGGGAGCTGTTTTTT,CASSHGSGNTGELFF
TRBV5-1,TRBD2,few,TRBJ2-1,TGCGCCAGCAGCCCTCCGGGACTAGCGGGAGGATCCAATGAGCAGTTCTTC,CASSPPGLAGGSNEQFF
TRBV2,TRBD1,few,TRBJ1-2,TGTGCCAGCAGGCGGGGGACAGCCCAGCCCTCTAACTATGGCTACACCTTC,CASRRGTAQPSNYGYTF
TRBV7-9,TRBD2,few,TRBJ2-1,TGTGCCAGCTCGACTAGCTTGAAGTACAATGAGCAGTTCTTC,CASSTSLKYNEQFF
TRBV29-1,.,.,TRBJ2-5,TGCAGCGTCCTCGGACTCGTGTATCAAGAGACCCAGTACTTC,CSVLGLVYQETQYF
TRBV5-1,TRBD2,many,TRBJ2-7,TGCGCCAGCAGCTCTGGACTAGCTGTCATTTACCACGAGCAGTACTTC,CASSSGLAVIYHEQYF
TRBV29-1,.,few,TRBJ1-3,TGCAGCGTTGAAAAATCTGGAAACACCATATATTTT,CSVEKSGNTIYF
TRBV7-9,.,many,TRBJ2-1,TGTGCCAGCAGCTCAGAGCCCTCTGAGTTC,CASSSEPSEF
TRBV6-5,TRBD2,few,TRBJ2-1,TGTGCCAGCAGTTACTCTTCTAGCGGGAGATCAAGATCCTACAATGAGCAGTTCTTC,CASSYSSSGRSRSYNEQFF
TRBV7-2,.,few,TRBJ2-1,TGTGCCAGCAGCCCCACACCCCTCAATGAGCAGTTCTTC,CASSPTPLNEQFF
TRBV15,.,many,TRBJ2-2,TGTGCCACCAGCGTCTCGATAGGAATCGGGGAGCTGTTTTTT,CATSVSIGIGELFF
TRBV20-1,TRBD2,.,TRBJ2-1,TGCAAACTACCGGGACTAGCGGGAGGTTGCTCCTACAATGAGCAGTTCTTC,CKLPGLAGGCSYNEQFF
TRBV7-2,.,.,TRBJ2-1,TGTGCCAGCAGCTTAGCTGGGCACGCCTACAATGAGCAGTTCTTC,CASSLAGHAYNEQFF
TRBV9,TRBD1,few,TRBJ2-6,TGTGCCAGCAGCGTCTACGGACAGGGAGGCTCTGGGGCCAACGTCCTGACTTTC,CASSVYGQGGSGANVLTF
TRBV7-9,.,.,TRBJ2-3,TGTGCGCCCACGGACACAGATACGCAGTATTTT,CAPTDTDTQYF
TRBV20-1,.,.,TRBJ1-3,TGCAGTGCTCCCGTTTTCGGCAGGGGTGGAGGAAACACCATATATTTT,CSAPVFGRGGGNTIYF
TRBV6-5,.,few,TRBJ2-7,TGTGCCAGCAGTTACTCGGGCGGGGCACGACTCGAGCAGTACTTC,CASSYSGGARLEQYF
TRBV6-2/TRBV6-3,.,.,TRBJ2-2,TGTGCCAGCAGTTACGGACGGCCGCCGCGGGGAAAGACCGGGGAGCTGTTTTTT,CASSYGRPPRGKTGELFF
TRBV29-1,TRBD1,many,TRBJ2-7,TGCAGCGTTGAAATGGGACAGGGCTACGAGCAGTACTTC,CSVEMGQGYEQYF
TRBV11-2,.,.,TRBJ2-2,TGTGCCAGCAGCCGACAAAGACAGAAAGGGGAGCTGTTTTTT,CASSRQRQKGELFF
TRBV19,.,few,TRBJ1-5,TGTGCCAGTATCACTCGAGCGGGGAATCAGCCCCAGCATTTT,CASITRAGNQPQHF
TRBV5-8,TRBD1,.,TRBJ1-5,TGTGCCAGCTTACAGGGGGCGCGCAATCAGCCCCAGCATTTT,CASLQGARNQPQHF